This is a list of T cell receptor beta chains from one sample in a study of blood T cell repertoires in COVID-19. Clones were read by immunoSEQ multiplex PCR, and TCRdb kept only the in-frame ones, dropping some. The table shows more than 75,000 clones, with around nine tenths occurring only once. Material: peripheral blood. All receptors derive from a man aged 45-65 years with acute or convalescent COVID-19. The CDR3 runs from the conserved cysteine through the conserved F or W. A D gene is named only where the DNA matches it firmly.

D | J | V | CDR3
TRBD1 | TRBJ2-5 | TRBV2 | CASSEDRQETQYF
TRBD1 | TRBJ1-2 | TRBV27 | CASSLEGTGGADGYTF
- | TRBJ1-4 | TRBV19 | CASSATTTNEKLFF
TRBD1 | TRBJ2-2 | TRBV19 | CASSIGARGTGELFF
- | TRBJ2-5 | TRBV21-1 | CASSKQGASAETQYF
- | TRBJ2-2 | TRBV12-3/TRBV12-4 | CASSSGRGELFF
TRBD1 | TRBJ2-3 | TRBV11-3 | CASSLGGRQGTDTQYF
TRBD1 | TRBJ2-2 | TRBV6-6 | CASSPQPGQDNTGELFF
- | TRBJ1-1 | TRBV9 | CASSVGHLSSEAFF
- | TRBJ2-7 | TRBV5-6 | CASSISGASYEQYF
- | TRBJ2-7 | TRBV3-1/TRBV3-2 | CASSHNRYPYEQYF
TRBD1 | TRBJ1-6 | TRBV27 | CASSSRQGAISPLHF
- | TRBJ1-2 | TRBV4-1 | CASSSPTVVYGYTF
TRBD2 | TRBJ2-3 | TRBV24-1 | CATSEGLAGGTDTQYF
TRBD2 | TRBJ2-3 | TRBV27 | CASSPSYLAVTDTQYF
- | TRBJ1-5 | TRBV19 | CASSMPGFQPQHF
- | TRBJ2-1 | TRBV5-6 | CASSLNIGADGEQFF
- | TRBJ2-3 | TRBV9 | CASSGGRRDGTDTQYF
- | TRBJ1-2 | TRBV6-1 | CASSEASRNYGYTF
TRBD2 | TRBJ2-1 | TRBV6-5 | CASKSAGAGNEQFF
- | TRBJ2-7 | TRBV11-2 | CASRTGFGPYEQYF
- | TRBJ2-4 | TRBV6-1 | CASSERVGSQRDIQYF
- | TRBJ2-7 | TRBV11-2 | CASSLQGYEQYF
- | TRBJ1-3 | TRBV9 | CASSRNNPTGSGNTIYF
TRBD2 | TRBJ2-3 | TRBV4-3 | CASSQIPGGPVLCTDTQYF
- | TRBJ1-5 | TRBV10-3 | CAISEEGGSGNQPQHF
TRBD1 | TRBJ2-5 | TRBV2 | CASSAGPGQSETQYF
- | TRBJ1-4 | TRBV5-8 | CASRKRVNEKLFF
- | TRBJ1-3 | TRBV7-2 | CASTLWGGLSGNTIYF
TRBD1 | TRBJ1-1 | TRBV7-6 | CASGTGTGTFF
- | TRBJ1-2 | TRBV5-6 | CASSFSQVGGYTF
- | TRBJ2-2 | TRBV19 | CASSPWANANTGELFF
- | TRBJ1-1 | TRBV5-1 | CASSPDPGGRAFF
- | TRBJ1-2 | TRBV19 | CASSRNAGFCTF
- | TRBJ1-2 | TRBV5-5 | CASSLEPLRGYTF
TRBD1 | TRBJ2-2 | TRBV2 | CASSAGRGQGTGELFF